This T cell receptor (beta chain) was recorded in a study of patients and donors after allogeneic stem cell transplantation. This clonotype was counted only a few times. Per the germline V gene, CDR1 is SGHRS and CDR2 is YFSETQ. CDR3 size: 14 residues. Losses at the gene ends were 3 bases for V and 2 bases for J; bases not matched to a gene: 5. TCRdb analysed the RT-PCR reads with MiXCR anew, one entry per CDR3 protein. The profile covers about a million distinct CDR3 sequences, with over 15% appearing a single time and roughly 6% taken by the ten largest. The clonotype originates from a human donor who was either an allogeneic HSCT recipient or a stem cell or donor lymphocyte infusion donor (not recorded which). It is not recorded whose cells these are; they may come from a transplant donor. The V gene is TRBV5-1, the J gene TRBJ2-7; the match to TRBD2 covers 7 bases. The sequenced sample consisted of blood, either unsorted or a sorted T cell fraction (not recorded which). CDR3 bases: TGCGCCAGCAGCTGGGGGGGGGACCCCTACGAGCAGTACTTC. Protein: CASSWGGDPYEQYF.